This is a list of T cell receptor beta chains from one sample in a study of low-dose radiotherapy and immunotherapy resistance in tumors. TCRdb reanalysed the reads using MiXCR and keeps one entry per CDR3 protein. Among under 95,000 distinct CDR3 sequences listed, 18% were seen once. The sequencing here drew on PBMCs, taken before treatment. The receptors were gathered from a male donor with prostate cancer. Each CDR3 is given without its conserved first and last residue. Fields, in order: J gene, V gene, CDR3 protein.

>TRBJ1-2|TRBV15
ATRRRYQGSRGYT
>TRBJ2-1|TRBV5-1
ASSAGTGGLEQF
>TRBJ1-5|TRBV3-1
ASSQGGSNQPQH
>TRBJ1-5|TRBV6-5
ASKTDYSNQPQH
>TRBJ2-3|TRBV5-4
ASSSGLAGGGTDTQY
>TRBJ2-7|TRBV5-1
ASRPLQGAGYEQY
>TRBJ2-5|TRBV30
AWRSSGEETQY
>TRBJ2-7|TRBV6-2/TRBV6-3
ASKRTRTETYEQY
>TRBJ2-3|TRBV24-1
ATSDPSGQGDTQY
>TRBJ1-3|TRBV29-1
SVTGVSGNTIY
>TRBJ2-1|TRBV10-3
AIRGQENRGEQF
>TRBJ1-1|TRBV19
ASSMRAARGAF
>TRBJ1-1|TRBV20-1
SAWQVNTEAF